The present TCR beta chain was sequenced within a study of OX40 agonist ivuxolimab in advanced cancers. Whole-study context: The drug used for patients, ivuxolimab, was an agonistic anti-OX40 (CD134) antibody.

The assay was immunoSEQ multiplex PCR, and TCRdb's table has in-frame clones only and misses some. The sample has 70,000 or so clones, 75% to 90% seen once. Baseline, cycle 4 day 1, and cycle 7 day 1 were the blood sampling points. The germline V gene encodes CDR1 SEHNR and CDR2 FQNEAQ (reference sequence). The CDR3 is made up of 16 amino acids. Trimming took off 5 bases at V and 1 base at J, with 17 bases between the two ends. The chain is built from TRBV7-9 and TRBJ1-1; D might be TRBD1 (5 bases). The sample in question was CD4+ or CD8+ T cells sorted from blood, obtained in a trial of the OX40 agonist ivuxolimab. The clonotype originates from an adult with an advanced solid tumor such as melanoma, head and neck, liver or kidney cancer. The CDR3 loop is CASSPPSRGGNTEAFF. For the CDR3, the DNA is TGTGCCAGCAGCCCCCCTTCCCGGGGGGGGAACACTGAAGCTTTCTTT.